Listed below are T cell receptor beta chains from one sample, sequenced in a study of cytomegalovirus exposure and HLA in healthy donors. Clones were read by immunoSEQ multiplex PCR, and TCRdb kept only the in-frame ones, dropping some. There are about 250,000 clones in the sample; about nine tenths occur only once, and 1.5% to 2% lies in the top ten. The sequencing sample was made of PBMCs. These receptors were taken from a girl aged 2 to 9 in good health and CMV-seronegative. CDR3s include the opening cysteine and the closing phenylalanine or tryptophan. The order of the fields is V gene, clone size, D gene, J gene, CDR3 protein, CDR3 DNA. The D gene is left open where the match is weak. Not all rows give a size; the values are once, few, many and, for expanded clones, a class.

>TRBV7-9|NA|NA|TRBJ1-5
CASSLPGFNQPQHF
TGTGCCAGCAGCTTACCCGGGTTCAATCAGCCCCAGCATTTT
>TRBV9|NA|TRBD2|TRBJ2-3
CASSVAGGPDTQYF
TGTGCCAGCAGCGTAGCGGGGGGGCCAGATACGCAGTATTTT
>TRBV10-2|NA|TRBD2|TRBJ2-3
CASSEFGGGVSTDTQYF
TGCGCCAGCAGTGAGTTTGGCGGGGGGGTGAGCACAGATACGCAGTATTTT
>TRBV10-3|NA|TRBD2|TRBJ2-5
CAIDQLAGDLETQYF
TGTGCCATCGATCAACTAGCGGGAGATCTAGAGACCCAGTACTTC
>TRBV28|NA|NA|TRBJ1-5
CASSQQGTHQPQHF
TGTGCCAGCAGTCAACAGGGAACCCATCAGCCCCAGCATTTT
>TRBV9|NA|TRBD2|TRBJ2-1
CASSSSTSGRYNEQFF
TGTGCCAGCAGCTCTTCGACTAGCGGGCGATACAATGAGCAGTTCTTC
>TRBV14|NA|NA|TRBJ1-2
CASSPRQFSYGYTF
TGTGCCAGCAGTCCGCGACAATTTTCCTATGGCTACACCTTC
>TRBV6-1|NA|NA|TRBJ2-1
CASSERRRTYNEQFF
TGTGCCAGCAGTGAGCGTCGCAGGACCTACAATGAGCAGTTCTTC
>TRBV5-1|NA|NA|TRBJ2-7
CASSLDRALGEQYF
TGCGCCAGCAGCTTGGACAGGGCTCTGGGGGAGCAGTACTTC
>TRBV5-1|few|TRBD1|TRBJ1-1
CASSSGTGVFAEAFF
TGCGCCAGCAGCTCAGGGACAGGGGTGTTCGCTGAAGCTTTCTTT
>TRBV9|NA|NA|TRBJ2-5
CASSVRSASQETQYF
TGTGCCAGCAGCGTTCGTTCAGCGTCCCAAGAGACCCAGTACTTC
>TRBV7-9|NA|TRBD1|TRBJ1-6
CASTGQDNSPLHF
TGTGCCAGCACGGGACAGGATAATTCACCCCTCCACTTT
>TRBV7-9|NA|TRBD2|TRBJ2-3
CASIPPGAGVTDTRYF
TGTGCCAGCATCCCCCCGGGAGCGGGGGTAACAGATACGCGGTATTTT
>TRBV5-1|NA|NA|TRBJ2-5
CASSSPGSPGQTQYF
TGCGCCAGCAGCTCACCCGGGTCCCCCGGCCAGACCCAGTACTTC
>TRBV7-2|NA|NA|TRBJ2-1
CASSSPRIPRYNEQFF
TGTGCCAGCAGCTCACCCAGGATCCCCAGGTACAATGAGCAGTTCTTC
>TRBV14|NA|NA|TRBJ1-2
CASSLWGPPLPYGYTF
TGTGCCAGCAGCCTGTGGGGGCCACCCCTCCCCTATGGCTACACCTTC
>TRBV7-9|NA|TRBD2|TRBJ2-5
CASSLGAGVQETQYF
TGTGCCAGCAGCTTAGGGGCGGGAGTTCAAGAGACCCAGTACTTC
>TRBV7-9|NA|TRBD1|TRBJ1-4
CASSLVGTGVEKLFF
TGTGCCAGCAGCTTAGTCGGTACAGGGGTTGAAAAACTGTTTTTT
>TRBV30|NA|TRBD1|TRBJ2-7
CAWSARGQGGDEQYF
TGTGCCTGGAGCGCCAGGGGACAGGGGGGGGACGAGCAGTACTTC
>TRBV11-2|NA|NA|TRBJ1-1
CASRNIQTMNTEAFF
TGTGCCAGCAGGAATATACAGACCATGAACACTGAAGCTTTCTTT
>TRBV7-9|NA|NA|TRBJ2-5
CATSGEFQETQYF
TGTGCCACCTCCGGGGAATTCCAAGAGACCCAGTACTTC
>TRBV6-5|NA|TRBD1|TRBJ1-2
CASSREDRDNYGYTF
TGTGCCAGCAGTCGAGAGGACAGGGATAACTATGGCTACACCTTC
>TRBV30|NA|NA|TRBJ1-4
CAWSDGVNEKLFF
TGTGCCTGGAGTGACGGGGTAAATGAAAAACTGTTTTTT
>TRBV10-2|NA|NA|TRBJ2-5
CASSDPPKVSGETQYF
TGCGCCAGCAGTGACCCCCCCAAGGTTAGCGGAGAGACCCAGTACTTC
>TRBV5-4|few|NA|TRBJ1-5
CASSFQGNQPQHF
TGTGCCAGCAGCTTCCAGGGCAATCAGCCCCAGCATTTT
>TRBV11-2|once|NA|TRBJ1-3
CASSLRGVRGGNTIYF
TGTGCCAGCAGCTTACGGGGGGTTCGAGGTGGAAACACCATATATTTT
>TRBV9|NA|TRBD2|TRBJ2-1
CASSVGGGQLNEQFF
TGTGCCAGCAGCGTAGGCGGGGGGCAACTCAATGAGCAGTTCTTC
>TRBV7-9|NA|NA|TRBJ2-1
CASSFRRGRSYNEQFF
TGTGCCAGCAGCTTTAGACGGGGGAGGTCCTACAATGAGCAGTTCTTC